What follows are 28 T cell receptor beta chains derived from one specimen sequenced in a study of CXCR3-negative and CXCR3-positive naive CD8 T cells. TRB cDNA libraries were made by UMI-labeled 5' RACE. TCRdb reprocessed the 5' RACE reads and stores each CDR3 protein as one record, lacking DNA. There are under 9,500 distinct CDR3 sequences in the sample, with around 1.1% held by the top ten. The sample consisted of naive CXCR3- CD8+ T cells from blood. The subset: CD45RO-CCR7+CD27+CD95- naive CD8+ T cells lacking CXCR3 (TNR3-). These receptors originate from a human donor in good health. Some clones in this sample may be carry-over from other donors' samples.

Its frequency marks this clonotype as medium-sized. V and J are TRBV7-9 and TRBJ2-1; TCRdb's D call, TRBD2, is unchecked because there is no DNA. The CDR3 consists of 19 residues. The germline V gene encodes CDR1 SEHNR and CDR2 FQNEAQ (reference sequence). This CDR3 reads CASSENRRELAGPSNEQFF.

The chain links TRBV7-8 to TRBJ1-1. The CDR3 covers 13 residues. Per germline, CDR1 SGHVS and CDR2 FQNEAQ. This CDR3 reads CASSSTPITEAFF. Based on the CDR3 plus reference TRBV7-8 and TRBJ1-1, the full variable domain is GAGVSQSPRYKVAKRGQDVALRCDPISGHVSLFWYQQALGQGPEFLTYFQNEAQLDKSGLPSDRFFAERPEGSVSTLKIQRTQQEDSAVYLCASSSTPITEAFFGQGTRLTVV.

Frequency places this clonotype as medium-sized. The chain uses TRBV7-9 and TRBJ1-1. The germline V gene encodes CDR1 SEHNR and CDR2 FQNEAQ (reference sequence). The CDR3 loop spans 11 amino acids. The CDR3 loop is CASSSGTEAFF.

Its frequency marks this clonotype as medium-sized. This chain uses TRBV18 with TRBJ2-1; as DNA is missing, the TRBD2 call by TCRdb cannot be tested. The length of the CDR3 is 18 residues. CDR1 is KGHSH and CDR2 is LQKENI in the germline V gene. CDR3 region: CASSSLWTSGSTYNEQFF. Using reference TRBV18 and TRBJ2-1 for the parts outside the CDR3, the full variable domain is NAGVMQNPRHLVRRRGQEARLRCSPMKGHSHVYWYRQLPEEGLKFMVYLQKENIIDESGMPKERFSAEFPKEGPSILRIQQVVRGDSAAYFCASSSLWTSGSTYNEQFFGPGTRLTVL.

This clonotype is deemed medium-sized (0.01 to 0.1%) by its frequency. The chain carries TRBV15 and TRBJ2-5; the TRBD1 assignment by TCRdb is unverifiable without DNA. The CDR3 consists of 17 residues. Per germline, CDR1 LNHNV and CDR2 YYDKDF (reference sequence). CDR3 region: CATSRDFGGTDQETQYF.

This chain connects TRBV12-3 or TRBV12-4 to TRBJ2-1; TCRdb selects TRBD1, and the lack of DNA leaves this call unchecked. The CDR3 totals 13 residues. The CDR3: CASSPNGGNEQFF.

The V gene is TRBV4-1, the J gene TRBJ2-3. This CDR3 region has 14 residues. Germline V CDR1 and CDR2: MGHRA, YSYEKL. CDR3 sequence: CASSHASSTDKQYF.

The rearrangement uses TRBV15 and TRBJ2-3; TCRdb proposes TRBD1, but this gene call is untestable without DNA. Per germline, CDR1 LNHNV and CDR2 YYDKDF (reference sequence). The CDR3 length is 16 residues. CDR3 residues: CATSGKDPGVYHTQYF.

This clonotype is identified as medium-sized from frequency. This rearrangement joins TRBV20-1 to TRBJ1-1; the TCRdb D gene call, TRBD1, has no DNA to confirm it. Germline CDR1 and CDR2: DFQATT and SNEGSKA (reference sequence). The CDR3 has 17 amino acids. This CDR3 is CSARDGTGPLPNTEAFF.

This clonotype is identified as medium-sized from frequency. The rearrangement uses TRBV20-1 and TRBJ1-2; there is no DNA to check the TCRdb D call of TRBD1. The V gene's germline CDR1 is DFQATT and CDR2 SNEGSKA (reference sequence). This CDR3 is built from 13 residues. CDR3 loop: CSAEPGASYGYTF.

The chain couples TRBV20-1 to TRBJ2-1; TCRdb lists TRBD2, though no DNA is available to test this call. Germline CDR1 reads DFQATT; CDR2 reads SNEGSKA (reference sequence). The CDR3 has 15 amino acids. The CDR3 loop reads CSARVLADSYNEQFF.

In terms of frequency, this clonotype is medium-sized (0.01 to 0.1%). The chain couples TRBV12-3 or TRBV12-4 to TRBJ2-1. This CDR3 is 11 amino acids long. The CDR3 sequence is CASSFVNEQFF.

According to its frequency, this clonotype is medium-sized. The V and J genes are TRBV27 and TRBJ2-3; TCRdb gives TRBD1 as the D gene, but with no DNA this cannot be confirmed. The CDR3 has 15 amino acids. CDR1 MNHEY and CDR2 SMNVEV come from the germline V gene (reference sequence). The CDR3 region is CASSLRGLYSDTQYF.

By frequency, this clonotype registers medium-sized. V gene TRBV3-1 combines with J gene TRBJ2-5; TCRdb indicates TRBD2, and absent DNA this call remains unverified. CDR1 is LGHDT, CDR2 YNNKEL, per germline (reference sequence). The CDR3 consists of 15 residues. The CDR3 is CASSTEVGLQETQYF.

The J gene is TRBJ2-5, the V gene TRBV4-3; the TRBD1 assignment by TCRdb is unverifiable without DNA. This CDR3 region has 17 residues. Germline V gene sequence: CDR1 LGHNA, CDR2 YSLEER. CDR3: CASSQDGDRGEQETQYF.

The chain links TRBV20-1 to TRBJ2-1. The germline CDR1 and CDR2 sequences are DFQATT and SNEGSKA (reference sequence). CDR3 size: 12 residues. The CDR3: CSARSGLNEQFF.

This clonotype is medium-sized (0.01 to 0.1%) by frequency. The chain's CDR3 is CSVVWGGTEAFF. This rearrangement joins TRBV29-1 to TRBJ1-1; absent DNA, TCRdb's TRBD1 call cannot be checked. The germline CDR1 and CDR2 sequences are SQVTM and ANQGSEA. CDR3 size: 12 residues.

This clonotype is called medium-sized based on its frequency. The gene calls are TRBV29-1 and TRBJ2-5; as DNA is missing, the TRBD1 call by TCRdb cannot be tested. Germline CDR1 reads SQVTM; CDR2 reads ANQGSEA. The CDR3 runs to 13 residues. The CDR3 is CSVAPFGEETQYF.

The J gene is TRBJ1-2, the V gene TRBV7-9. Germline assignment: CDR1 SEHNR and CDR2 FQNEAQ (reference sequence). The CDR3 runs 13 residues. The CDR3 sequence is CASSLGGYYGYTF.

The rearrangement uses TRBV6-2 or TRBV6-3 and TRBJ2-1; with no DNA, the TCRdb D assignment of TRBD2 cannot be verified. CDR1 and CDR2 from the germline V gene are MNHEY and SVGEGT. The CDR3 runs 16 residues. CDR3 residues: CASSAVRGGSYNEQFF.

This clonotype is identified as medium-sized from frequency. This sequence joins TRBV20-1 and TRBJ1-2; the TCRdb call, TRBD1, lacks DNA for checking. The CDR3 spans 14 residues. Germline CDR1 is DFQATT and CDR2 is SNEGSKA (reference sequence). CDR3 sequence: CSAPVGQAPHGYTF.

The rearrangement links TRBV12-3 or TRBV12-4 to TRBJ2-3; TCRdb's D call, TRBD2, is unchecked because there is no DNA. The CDR3 covers 16 residues. This CDR3 is CASSSGLAGAGDTQYF.

The CDR3 loop reads CASSLTAGSSYEQYF. This chain joins TRBV5-1 and TRBJ2-7. The CDR3 has 15 amino acids. Germline V gene data show CDR1 as SGHRS and CDR2 as YFSETQ.

The chain has TRBV2 and TRBJ2-7; as DNA is missing, the TRBD1 call by TCRdb cannot be tested. The CDR3 runs 13 residues. Germline V gene sequence: CDR1 SNHLY, CDR2 FYNNEI. The CDR3 sequence: CASSAGAEYEQYF.

In terms of frequency, this clonotype is medium-sized (0.01 to 0.1%). CDR3 protein: CSARKGTDSNQPQHF. The rearrangement uses TRBV20-1 and TRBJ1-5; checking the TCRdb D call of TRBD1 is not possible without DNA. This CDR3 spans 15 amino acids. The germline CDR1 and CDR2 sequences are DFQATT and SNEGSKA (reference sequence).

Its frequency marks this clonotype as medium-sized (0.01 to 0.1%). The chain couples TRBV29-1 to TRBJ2-3; lacking DNA, the TRBD2 call made by TCRdb goes unchecked. The germline CDR1 and CDR2 sequences are SQVTM and ANQGSEA. The CDR3 has 14 residues. The CDR3 spells CSVRTSGNTDTQYF.

This clonotype is deemed medium-sized by its frequency. The chain is built from TRBV7-3 and TRBJ2-1. The CDR3 has 15 residues. The germline CDR1 and CDR2 sequences are SGHTA and FQGTGA. The CDR3 here is CASSFGGSSYNEQFF.

The V gene is TRBV29-1, the J gene TRBJ1-2; TCRdb names TRBD1, which stays unverified in the absence of DNA. CDR3 length: 14 amino acids. Germline-derived CDR1 and CDR2 are SQVTM and ANQGSEA. The CDR3 spells CSVEVGATNYGYTF.